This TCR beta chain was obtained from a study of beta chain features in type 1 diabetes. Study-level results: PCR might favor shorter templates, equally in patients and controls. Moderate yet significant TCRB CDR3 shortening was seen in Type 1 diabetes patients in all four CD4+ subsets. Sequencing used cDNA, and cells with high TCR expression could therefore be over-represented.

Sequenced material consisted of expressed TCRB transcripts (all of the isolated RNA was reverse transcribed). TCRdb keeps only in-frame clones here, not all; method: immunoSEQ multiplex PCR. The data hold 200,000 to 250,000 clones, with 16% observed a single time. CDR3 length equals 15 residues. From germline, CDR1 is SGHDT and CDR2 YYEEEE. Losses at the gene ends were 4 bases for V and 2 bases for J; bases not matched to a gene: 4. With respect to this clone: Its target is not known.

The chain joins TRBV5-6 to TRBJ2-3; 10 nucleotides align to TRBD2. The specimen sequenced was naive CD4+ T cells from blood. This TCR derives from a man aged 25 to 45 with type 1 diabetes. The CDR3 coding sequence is TGTGCCAGCAGCCCTAGCGGGGGCGCCACAGATACGCAGTATTTT. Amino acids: CASSPSGGATDTQYF.